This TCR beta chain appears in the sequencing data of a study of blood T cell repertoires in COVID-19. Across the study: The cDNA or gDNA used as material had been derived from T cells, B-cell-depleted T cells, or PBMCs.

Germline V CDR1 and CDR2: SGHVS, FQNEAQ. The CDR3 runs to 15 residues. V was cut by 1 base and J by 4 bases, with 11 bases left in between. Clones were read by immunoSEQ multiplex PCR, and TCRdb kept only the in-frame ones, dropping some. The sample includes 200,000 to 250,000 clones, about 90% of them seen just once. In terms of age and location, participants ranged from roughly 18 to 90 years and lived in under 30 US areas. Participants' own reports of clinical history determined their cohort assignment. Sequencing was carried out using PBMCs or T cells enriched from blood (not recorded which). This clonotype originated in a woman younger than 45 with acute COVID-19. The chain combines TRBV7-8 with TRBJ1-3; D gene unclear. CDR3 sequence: CASSLVGLKGNTIYF. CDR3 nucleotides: TGTGCCAGCAGCTTAGTGGGCCTTAAAGGAAACACCATATATTTT.